This entry lists 18 T cell receptor beta chains sequenced from one sample in a study of OX40 agonist ivuxolimab in advanced cancers. Here immunoSEQ multiplex PCR was the method, and the copy in TCRdb shows in-frame clones only, minus some. Among around 74,000 clones listed, approximately 83% were seen once. The specimen was CD4+ or CD8+ T cells sorted from blood, collected in a trial of the OX40 agonist ivuxolimab. These TCRs come from an adult with an advanced solid tumor such as melanoma, head and neck, liver or kidney cancer.

The V and J genes are TRBV6-1 and TRBJ1-5; D is uncertain. CDR3 size: 14 residues. Trimming took off 6 bases at V and 7 bases at J, with 16 bases between the two ends. Per the germline V gene, CDR1 is MNHNS and CDR2 is SASEGT. This CDR3 is CASRGGLGKQPQHF. CDR3 DNA sequence: TGTGCCAGCAGGGGAGGGTTAGGAAAACAGCCCCAGCATTTT.

This chain connects TRBV18 to TRBJ2-3; D is uncertain. The CDR3 runs to 15 residues. Germline CDR1 KGHSH, CDR2 LQKENI. V shed 2 bases and J shed 0 bases, with 9 bases lying between them. The CDR3 protein is CASSPVGLSTDTQYF. The DNA of the CDR3 is TGTGCCAGCTCACCAGTTGGTCTTAGCACAGATACGCAGTATTTT.

The genes are TRBV21-1 and TRBJ2-5; the DNA was not used to check the table's D call, TRBD1. TRBV21-1 is a pseudogene segment. This CDR3 comprises 14 residues. The CDR3 loop reads CASSSDRGKETQYF. The CDR3 coding sequence is TGTGCCAGCAGCTCCGACAGGGGAAAGGAGACCCAGTACTTC.

The chain uses TRBV7-2 and TRBJ2-1; perhaps TRBD2 as D (5 bases). Trimming removed 4 bases at V and 5 bases at J, with 12 bases between. Per germline, CDR1 SGHTA and CDR2 FQGNSA. The CDR3 totals 14 residues. The CDR3 DNA sequence: TGTGCCAGCAGCTCGTGGGCGGAGGACAATGAGCAGTTCTTC. It is translated as CASSSWAEDNEQFF.

The gene calls are TRBV6-1 and TRBJ1-6; 7 bases line up with TRBD1. V trimming: 4 bases; J trimming: 0 bases; junction bases outside the gene matches: 6. This CDR3 spans 17 amino acids. CDR1 MNHNS and CDR2 SASEGT come from the germline V gene. Written as DNA, the CDR3 is TGTGCCAGCAGTGCCTTGGACAGGAGCTCCTATAATTCACCCCTCCACTTT. It codes for CASSALDRSSYNSPLHF.

The chain links TRBV7-2 to TRBJ2-3; 9 bases agree with TRBD1. CDR3 length: 14 amino acids. The germline CDR1 and CDR2 sequences are SGHTA and FQGNSA. V dropped 6 bases and J dropped 1; count of bases not matched to a gene: 2. CDR3 sequence reads: CASRDRGGTDTQYF. The CDR3 nucleotides read TGTGCCAGCAGGGACAGGGGTGGCACAGATACGCAGTATTTT.

The genes are TRBV9 and TRBJ1-2; D call uncertain. Trimming stripped 4 bases from V and 5 bases from J, with 18 bases between. CDR3 length equals 15 residues. Germline V gives CDR1 SGDLS, CDR2 YYNGEE. The CDR3, as DNA: TGTGCCAGCAGCCTCACCTCTTGGCAACAGTATGGCTACACCTTC. Protein product: CASSLTSWQQYGYTF.

The chain uses TRBV29-1 and TRBJ1-5, with D possibly being TRBD1 (5 bases). V shed 5 bases and J shed 3 bases, with 20 bases lying between them. The CDR3 consists of 16 residues. Looked up from germline, CDR1 is SQVTM and CDR2 is ANQGSEA. CDR3 loop: CSVTLAGGYANQPQHF. The DNA for the CDR3 is TGCAGCGTTACCCTCGCGGGGGGGTACGCCAATCAGCCCCAGCATTTT.

This clone was found once. The V call is TRBV18, the J call TRBJ2-5; D possibly corresponds to TRBD2 (5 bases). Germline V gives CDR1 KGHSH, CDR2 LQKENI. The CDR3 has 15 residues. Trimming pared 3 bases from V and 2 bases from J, leaving 13 bases between. Here the CDR3 reads CASSPPGENQETQYF. The CDR3 nucleotides are TGTGCCAGCTCACCTCCCGGGGAGAATCAAGAGACCCAGTACTTC.

The genes are TRBV5-4 and TRBJ2-5, with D perhaps TRBD1 (5 bases). CDR1 and CDR2 from the germline V gene are SGHNT and YYREEE (reference sequence). CDR3 length: 15 residues. V was clipped by 1 base and J by 3 bases, with 13 bases between them. The CDR3 DNA follows: TGTGCCAGCAGCTTGAAGTCGGGCAGGGAAGAGACCCAGTACTTC. This translates into CASSLKSGREETQYF.

The chain uses TRBV30 and TRBJ1-2; D call uncertain. The V end was cut by 1 base, the J end by 1 base, with 7 bases between. Germline loops: CDR1 GTSNPN, CDR2 SVGIG (reference sequence). The CDR3 covers 13 residues. CDR3: CAWSGSLNYGYTF. CDR3 in DNA: TGTGCCTGGAGTGGCAGCCTTAACTATGGCTACACCTTC.

This clone was picked up one time. J is TRBJ2-5 and V is TRBV6-1; D ambiguous. V was shortened by 8 bases and J by 2 bases, with 12 bases between the two germline ends. Germline values: CDR1 MNHNS, CDR2 SASEGT. The CDR3 has 13 residues. In nucleotides, the CDR3 is TGTGCCAGCGGGTCAAAGGGACAAGAGACCCAGTACTTC. Protein sequence: CASGSKGQETQYF.

The V gene is TRBV6-5, the J gene TRBJ2-1; 7 positions match TRBD2. Trimming at V came to 6 bases and at J to 5 bases, leaving 7 bases not matched to a gene. Germline V gene sequence: CDR1 MNHEY, CDR2 SVGAGI. This CDR3 has 14 amino acids. The CDR3 region has the DNA TGTGCCAGCAGCCTAGCCGGGACTAACAATGAGCAGTTCTTC. Amino acid sequence: CASSLAGTNNEQFF.

The V gene is TRBV6-5, the J gene TRBJ2-7; D possibly corresponds to TRBD1 (6 bases). The CDR3 sequence is 14 residues long. Trimming shortened V by 6 bases and J by 4 bases, and 16 bases separated the two germline ends. Germline V lookup: CDR1 MNHEY, CDR2 SVGAGI. CDR3 nucleotides: TGTGCCAGCAGCTCCACCTGGGGGCCTTACGAGCAGTACTTC. It specifies CASSSTWGPYEQYF.

This chain connects TRBV4-2 to TRBJ2-1; 9 bases line up with TRBD2. V shed 3 bases and J 0 bases; nucleotides not matched to a gene: 3. In germline, CDR1 is LGHNA, CDR2 YNFKEQ. This CDR3 has 16 residues. CDR3 region: CASSQEAGGSYNEQFF. The CDR3 DNA reads TGTGCCAGCAGCCAGGAAGCGGGAGGCTCCTACAATGAGCAGTTCTTC.

This clone was counted between two and nine times. The chain uses TRBV7-2 and TRBJ1-2; D perhaps matches TRBD1 (5 bases). The germline gives CDR1 SGHTA, CDR2 FQGNSA. Trimming pared 5 bases from V and 8 bases from J, leaving 21 bases between. This CDR3 comprises 15 residues. CDR3 nucleotides: TGTGCCAGCAGCGTGTCGATGTGGGACTTAGGGGGCTACACCTTC. As protein: CASSVSMWDLGGYTF.

This rearrangement joins TRBV7-2 to TRBJ1-4; D possibly corresponds to TRBD1 (6 bases). V was shortened by 2 bases and J by 10 bases, with 23 bases between the two germline ends. CDR1 is SGHTA, CDR2 FQGNSA, per germline. This CDR3 is 17 amino acids long. CDR3 amino acids: CASSLIALRGAGGKLFF. DNA of the CDR3: TGTGCCAGCAGCTTAATTGCCCTCAGGGGCGCAGGCGGAAAACTGTTTTTT. Full variable domain (missing parts from reference TRBV7-2 and TRBJ1-4): GAGVSQSPSNKVTEKGKDVELRCDPISGHTALYWYRQSLGQGLEFLIYFQGNSAPDKSGLPSDRFSAERTGGSVSTLTIQRTQQEDSAVYLCASSLIALRGAGGKLFFGSGTQLSVL.

The chain joins TRBV7-8 to TRBJ2-3; 9 nucleotides match TRBD2. Germline CDR1 SGHVS, CDR2 FQNEAQ. The CDR3 covers 18 residues. V gave up 4 bases and J gave up 3 bases; unmatched junction bases: 14. The CDR3 spells CASSSSGAGGPKTDTQYF. As DNA, the CDR3 is TGTGCCAGCAGCTCCTCGGGGGCGGGGGGGCCAAAAACAGATACGCAGTATTTT.